Following are 5 T cell receptor beta chains from one sample sequenced in a study of patients and donors after allogeneic stem cell transplantation. In TCRdb, the RT-PCR reads were re-called with MiXCR into one record per CDR3 protein. Here the sample spans roughly 940,000 distinct CDR3 sequences, approximately 19% being singletons. Sample: blood, either unsorted or a sorted T cell fraction (not recorded which). The receptors originated from a human donor who was either an allogeneic HSCT recipient or a stem cell or donor lymphocyte infusion donor (not recorded which). It is not recorded whose cells these are; they may come from a transplant donor.

This clonotype came up a few times. A read error may be the cause here, since a much bigger clone is one base away. The chain combines TRBV12-3 or TRBV12-4 with TRBJ2-7; no clear D. The CDR3 has 12 amino acids. Trimming pared 2 bases from V and 5 bases from J, leaving 7 bases between. CDR3 nucleotide sequence: TGTGCCAGCAGTTTATTACGGGACGAGCAGTACTTC. Its translation: CASSLLRDEQYF.

Only a few counts were recorded for this clonotype. This chain joins TRBV24-1 and TRBJ2-1; unclear D gene. This CDR3 contains 12 residues. With 5 bases removed from V and 7 bases from J, the gap between germline ends came to 8 bases. Germline-derived CDR1 and CDR2 are KGHDR and SFDVKD. This CDR3 reads CATSGSINEQFF. As DNA, the CDR3 is TGTGCCACCAGTGGTTCTATTAATGAGCAGTTCTTC.

The chain carries TRBV20-1 and TRBJ2-1, with 7 bases matching TRBD2. Trimming removed 6 bases from V and 3 bases from J; junction bases left unmatched: 8. This CDR3 contains 14 residues. Germline V gene data show CDR1 as DFQATT and CDR2 as SNEGSKA (reference sequence). The CDR3 is CSATEREHYNEQFF. The CDR3 nucleotides are TGCAGTGCCACAGAGCGGGAACACTACAATGAGCAGTTCTTC.

This clonotype was seen only a few times. This chain joins TRBV4-3 and TRBJ2-1; possibly TRBD2 for D (5 bases). Per the germline V gene, CDR1 is LGHNA and CDR2 is YSLEER. Between the trimmed V and J ends, which lost 1 base and 7 bases, there was a span of 17 bases. This CDR3 has 16 amino acids. CDR3 sequence: CASSQVTRARGNEQFF. The DNA of the CDR3 is TGCGCCAGCAGCCAAGTTACGAGGGCACGGGGAAATGAGCAGTTCTTC.

This sequence joins TRBV6-5 and TRBJ2-2, with no clear D. Germline V lookup: CDR1 MNHEY, CDR2 SVGAGI. CDR3 length equals 16 residues. V lost 2 bases, J lost 2 bases, and 12 bases lay in between. In DNA, the CDR3 is TGTGCCAGCAGTTACGGGGTTAATGGCAACACCGGGGAGCTGTTTTTT. Translated, it gives CASSYGVNGNTGELFF.